Included here is one T cell receptor (beta chain) sequence, with context. Its antigen target is currently unknown. One base away there is no much larger clone; base qualities are not given. The germline V gene yields MNHEY for CDR1 and SVGEGT for CDR2. From its cysteine to its phenylalanine, the CDR3 spans 17 amino acids. The DNA shown is the 51-base CDR3, in frame from base 1. After removal of 5 bases from V and 4 bases from J, the junction retains 13 bases not matched to a gene. The immunoSEQ Assay was the method used to sequence TCRbeta CDR3 regions. After extraction, genomic DNA underwent amplification by bias-controlled multiplex PCR, followed by high-throughput sequencing. As for how the authors treated the data: To quantify the absolute abundance of every unique TCRbeta CDR3 region, sequences were collapsed and filtered. T cell fraction was estimated by normalization of TCRbeta template counts to usable DNA, with usable DNA being measured through amplification of reference genes present in all nucleated cells. Repertoire TCRs were annotated as SARS-CoV-2-specific by exact matching of V gene, CDR3 amino acid sequence and J gene to a known reactive TCR set. The reference SARS-CoV-2 TCR set was obtained from MIRA and was filtered for enrichment in COVID-19-positive ImmuneCODE repertoires, whereby public or cross-reactive TCRs were removed. Using the MIRA antigens, annotated TCRs were further analysed by specific ORF or by position within an ORF. Depth was the summed frequency of annotated unique rearrangements, while breadth was defined as annotated unique rearrangements over total unique productive rearrangements. TCR breadth was compared between groups using two-sided Wilcoxon rank-sum tests. TCRdb stores this immuneACCESS table with in-frame sequences only. Part of the clones is absent; in the studies checked, under half of the shortfall reflects unresolved V genes, and no reason is known for the rest. The V and J calls and the clone size are those of that table, but D and trimming were determined from the DNA. The sample contains over 400,000 clones, approximately 92% of them found a single time. Approximately 2.5% of the sample is in the top ten clones.

The sample comes from a study of Ad26.COV2.S vaccination and SARS-CoV-2 variants (dated by TCRdb to 2020 to 2023). Context from the whole study: Vaccine-arm donors came from COV1001, a multicentre, randomized, double-blind, placebo-controlled phase I-IIa trial of Ad26.COV2.S in healthy adults. Ad26.COV2.S was administered intramuscularly at 5 x 10^10 or 1 x 10^11 viral particles, either as a single shot or as two shots given 56 days apart. Sequencing of the TCRbeta repertoire served to evaluate the specificity and breadth of SARS-CoV-2-reactive T cell receptors following Ad26.COV2.S vaccination. A total of 32 samples were included in the TCR-sequenced set, comprising some 20 Ad26.COV2.S vaccine recipients, 5 placebo recipients and 8 SARS-CoV-2 convalescent individuals. Participants in the trial were split at random into five groups of five each, receiving low-dose or high-dose Ad26.COV2.S once or twice, or else placebo on both occasions. Blinding of investigators to trial group allocation was maintained during experiments and outcome assessment.

This specimen's treatment or condition label, per the study, means: roughly 18 received Ad26.COV2.S at low or high dose, single or two shots; 5 received placebo; per-sample allocation not given. For vaccine and placebo recipients, the sequenced repertoires came from samples collected on day 63 after the first injection. In Cohort 1b, around 23 adults aged 18-55 years were enrolled at a single site in Boston, USA, between 29 July and 7 August 2020. As a vaccine, Ad26.COV2.S was a replication-incompetent adenovirus type 26 vector that expressed a prefusion-stabilized SARS-CoV-2 spike protein derived from the original Wuhan strain. General findings and caveats noted by the study authors: After vaccination, spike-specific CD8+ and CD4+ T cell responses were reported to show substantial breadth. It was noted by the authors that total T cell responses may have been underestimated by the TCR breadth and depth analyses. Comparable non-spike TCR breadth was observed between vaccine and placebo recipients, consistent with only spike being contained in the vaccine. Spike-specific TCR breadth was higher in Ad26.COV2.S recipients than in placebo recipients (P = 0.0014). Comparing responses between vaccine doses or regimens was not something the study was powered to do.

The origin of this receptor is a person between 18 and 65 years old who received the Ad26.COV2.S COVID-19 vaccine or a placebo. The sequences come from peripheral blood, collected in a trial of Ad26.COV2.S vaccine versus placebo. The sequence is built from TRBV6-2 or TRBV6-3 and TRBJ1-2, with 10 bases in between that match TRBD1. The CDR3 corresponds to CASSKSRDRGFGYGYTF. The bases are TGTGCCAGCAGTAAGTCCCGGGACAGGGGTTTCGGCTATGGCTACACCTTC.